The 25 T cell receptor beta chains below were found in one sample sequenced in a study of blood T cell repertoires in COVID-19. This table comes from immunoSEQ multiplex PCR, and its TCRdb copy is limited to in-frame clones, with some not included. Of 250,000 to 400,000 clones detected, approximately 89% appear once; the ten largest clones hold approximately 1.6%. Input material: peripheral blood. All receptors come from a woman in her 30s with COVID-19, enrolled during active disease.

The rearrangement links TRBV27 to TRBJ1-6, with TRBD1 matching over 8 bases. Per germline, CDR1 MNHEY and CDR2 SMNVEV (reference sequence). V trimming: 1 base; J trimming: 8 bases; junction bases outside the gene matches: 7. The CDR3 loop spans 16 amino acids. The CDR3 reads CASSLFGTGQDSPLHF. The DNA for the CDR3 is TGTGCCAGCAGTTTATTCGGGACAGGACAGGATTCACCCCTCCACTTT.

The V gene is TRBV4-3, the J gene TRBJ1-1; TRBD1 is a possible D gene (5 bases). V gave up 0 bases and J gave up 4 bases, with 12 bases separating them. Germline CDR1 is LGHNA and CDR2 is YSLEER. The CDR3 extends over 15 amino acids. In DNA, the CDR3 is TGCGCCAGCAGCCAAGATTTTGGAGGGACCACTGAAGCTTTCTTT. It translates to CASSQDFGGTTEAFF.

This sequence joins TRBV6-2 or TRBV6-3 and TRBJ1-1; D gene uncertain. V was pared by 4 bases and J by 2 bases, with 8 bases between. The length of the CDR3 is 13 residues. Germline CDR1 reads MNHEY; CDR2 reads SVGEGT. Here the CDR3 reads CASSFFTNTEAFF. The CDR3 coding sequence is TGTGCCAGCAGTTTCTTCACTAACACTGAAGCTTTCTTT.

V is TRBV29-1 and J is TRBJ1-4, with D perhaps TRBD1 (5 bases). Trimming took off 2 bases at V and 8 bases at J, with 15 bases between the two ends. CDR3 size: 14 residues. Germline CDR1 SQVTM, CDR2 ANQGSEA. Here the CDR3 reads CSVEPLGGREKLFF. The CDR3 DNA reads as TGCAGCGTTGAACCCCTGGGGGGTCGGGAAAAACTGTTTTTT.

The chain combines TRBV5-5 with TRBJ2-1; 8 bases align to TRBD2. J was trimmed by 2 bases and V by 4 bases; bases with no gene match: 11. CDR1 is SGHKS and CDR2 is YYEKEE in the germline V gene (reference sequence). There are 17 residues in the CDR3. The CDR3 protein is CASSQTGTRAAYNEQFF. The CDR3 region has the DNA TGTGCCAGCAGCCAGACCGGGACTAGGGCCGCCTACAATGAGCAGTTCTTC.

The chain recombines TRBV27 with TRBJ2-2; the D gene is possibly TRBD2 (6 bases). The germline CDR1 and CDR2 sequences are MNHEY and SMNVEV (reference sequence). CDR3 length: 14 amino acids. The V gene lost 6 bases and the J gene lost 4 bases, with 12 bases spanning the gap. This CDR3 is CASRGGPFTGELFF. CDR3 DNA sequence: TGTGCCAGCAGGGGGGGACCATTCACCGGGGAGCTGTTTTTT.

The V gene is TRBV18, the J gene TRBJ1-5; 7 bases fit TRBD1. The CDR3 has 15 residues. Trimming took 2 bases from V and 7 from J; bases not matched to a gene: 8. Germline lookup yields CDR1 KGHSH and CDR2 LQKENI. The CDR3 reads CASSPTAGGHQPQHF. The CDR3 nucleotides read TGTGCCAGCTCACCAACGGCAGGGGGGCACCAGCCCCAGCATTTT.

The rearrangement joins TRBV6-5 to TRBJ2-2, with 8 bases that match TRBD1. There are 15 residues in the CDR3. Germline lookup yields CDR1 MNHEY and CDR2 SVGAGI. V lost 6 bases to trimming and J lost 4 bases; unmatched junction nucleotides: 7. This CDR3 reads CASRPATGVTGELFF. CDR3 nucleotide sequence: TGTGCCAGCAGACCCGCGACAGGGGTCACCGGGGAGCTGTTTTTT.

V is TRBV7-2 and J is TRBJ2-3; 14 positions agree with TRBD2. The CDR3 has 16 residues. Germline CDR1 is SGHTA and CDR2 is FQGNSA. Trimming took 2 bases from V and 7 from J; bases not matched to a gene: 5. The CDR3 region has the DNA TGTGCCAGCAGCTTAAAAGGACTAGCGGGGGGAAATACGCAGTATTTT. It specifies CASSLKGLAGGNTQYF.

V is TRBV5-1 and J is TRBJ1-5; 7 nucleotides align to TRBD1. Germline CDR1 reads SGHRS; CDR2 reads YFSETQ. J was trimmed by 3 bases and V by 0 bases; bases with no gene match: 3. The CDR3 runs 15 residues. CDR3 loop: CASSLGQGANQPQHF. In DNA, the CDR3 is TGCGCCAGCAGCTTGGGACAGGGTGCCAATCAGCCCCAGCATTTT.

This clone was detected only once. J is TRBJ2-5 and V is TRBV10-1; 7 bases fit TRBD1. CDR1 WNHNN and CDR2 SYGVQD come from the germline V gene (reference sequence). There are 14 residues in the CDR3. V trimming: 5 bases; J trimming: 4 bases; junction bases outside the gene matches: 7. The CDR3 spells CASSRQGSPETQYF. For the CDR3, the DNA is TGCGCCAGCAGTCGACAGGGATCCCCAGAGACCCAGTACTTC.

The rearrangement joins TRBV5-1 to TRBJ1-1; 8 bases fit TRBD1. This CDR3 has 14 residues. V lost 4 bases, J lost 2 bases, and 4 bases stayed unmatched. Germline assignment: CDR1 SGHRS and CDR2 YFSETQ. CDR3 DNA: TGCGCCAGCAGCCCCAGGGGGCTCAACACTGAAGCTTTCTTT. Its translation is CASSPRGLNTEAFF.

The CDR3 is CASSFGQIYGYTF. The CDR3 coding sequence is TGTGCCAGCAGCTTTGGACAGATCTATGGCTACACCTTC. V usage is TRBV5-4 and J usage is TRBJ1-2, with D maybe TRBD1 (6 bases). V lost 2 bases, J lost 4 bases, and 9 bases lay in between. The CDR3 is made up of 13 amino acids. Germline V CDR1 and CDR2: SGHNT, YYREEE (reference sequence).

The CDR3 nucleotides read TGTGCCAGCAGCTTAGTCGCGACAGGGGCTCCCGGCTACACCTTC. Protein sequence: CASSLVATGAPGYTF. The rearrangement uses TRBV7-8 and TRBJ1-2; 8 nucleotides line up with TRBD1. The CDR3 length is 15 residues. The junction had 9 bases not matched to a gene; V was cut back by 1 base and J by 8 bases. CDR1 is SGHVS and CDR2 is FQNEAQ in the germline V gene. Complete variable domain (other parts from reference TRBV7-8 and TRBJ1-2): GAGVSQSPRYKVAKRGQDVALRCDPISGHVSLFWYQQALGQGPEFLTYFQNEAQLDKSGLPSDRFFAERPEGSVSTLKIQRTQQEDSAVYLCASSLVATGAPGYTFGSGTRLTVV.

The chain employs TRBV6-6 and TRBJ2-1; D is possibly TRBD2 (6 bases). CDR1 and CDR2 from the germline V gene are MNHNY and SVGAGI (reference sequence). This CDR3 spans 16 amino acids. V was shortened by 5 bases and J by 2 bases, with 16 bases between the two germline ends. The CDR3 region is CASSPLAGKTYNEQFF. In DNA form, the CDR3 reads TGTGCCAGCAGTCCCCTGGCGGGGAAGACCTACAATGAGCAGTTCTTC.

This clone was detected a few times. The gene calls are TRBV7-2 and TRBJ1-2; D is unclear. CDR1 is SGHTA, CDR2 FQGNSA, per germline. This CDR3 is built from 13 residues. Trimming stripped 1 base from V and 6 bases from J, with 9 bases between. This chain's CDR3 is CASSLGERNGYTF. In nucleotides, the CDR3 is TGTGCCAGCAGCTTAGGGGAGCGGAATGGCTACACCTTC.

The V gene is TRBV11-2, the J gene TRBJ1-1; D perhaps matches TRBD1 (5 bases). V lost 5 bases and J 3 bases, leaving 25 bases between the germline ends. CDR1 SGHAT and CDR2 FQNNGV come from the germline V gene. This CDR3 contains 18 residues. The chain's CDR3 is CASSPLSPRQIMYTEAFF. For the CDR3, the DNA is TGTGCCAGCAGCCCCCTATCCCCTCGACAGATTATGTACACTGAAGCTTTCTTT.

J is TRBJ1-1 and V is TRBV5-5; TRBD1 is a possible D gene (6 bases). Between the trimmed V and J ends, which lost 8 bases and 1 base, there was a span of 15 bases. From germline, CDR1 is SGHKS and CDR2 YYEKEE (reference sequence). The CDR3 is 14 residues long. CDR3 region: CASTRGATNTEAFF. For the CDR3, the DNA is TGTGCCAGTACGCGGGGGGCGACGAACACTGAAGCTTTCTTT. The whole variable domain, remainder taken from reference TRBV5-5 and TRBJ1-1, is DAGVTQSPTHLIKTRGQQVTLRCSPISGHKSVSWYQQVLGQGPQFIFQYYEKEERGRGNFPDRFSARQFPNYSSELNVNALLLGDSALYLCASTRGATNTEAFFGQGTRLTVV.

The chain recombines TRBV27 with TRBJ1-1; weak D call: TRBD1 (5 bases). This CDR3 is 14 amino acids long. The germline gives CDR1 MNHEY, CDR2 SMNVEV (reference sequence). The germline V and J ends were trimmed by 0 bases and 5 bases, with 10 bases remaining between them. The DNA for the CDR3 is TGTGCCAGCAGTTTATCGGGGGGTCAGACTGAAGCTTTCTTT. This codes for CASSLSGGQTEAFF.

The chain combines TRBV9 with TRBJ1-2, with D perhaps TRBD1 (6 bases). This CDR3 region has 14 residues. Trimming cost V 6 bases and J 4 bases, with 16 bases left between them. Per germline, CDR1 SGDLS and CDR2 YYNGEE. The CDR3 sequence is CASNRGGLIYGYTF. CDR3 nucleotide sequence: TGTGCCAGCAACCGCGGGGGCCTCATCTATGGCTACACCTTC.

In the case of this clone: The sample holds other DNA sequences that translate to the same CDR3. The chain employs TRBV3-1 (or the pseudogene TRBV3-2) and TRBJ1-3, with D uncertain. Germline V gives CDR1 LGHDT, CDR2 YNNKEL (reference sequence). V lost 2 bases and J lost 3, with 2 bases in between. The CDR3 extends over 12 amino acids. The CDR3 nucleotides read TGTGCCAGCAGCCAATATGGAAACACCATATATTTT. It codes for CASSQYGNTIYF.

The chain combines TRBV4-2 with TRBJ1-4; D may be TRBD1 (5 bases). This CDR3 is built from 15 residues. Trimming left V 0 bases short and J 8 bases short, with 13 bases between. Germline loops: CDR1 LGHNA, CDR2 YNFKEQ. CDR3 sequence reads: CASSQDAGGGEKLFF. The DNA for the CDR3 is TGTGCCAGCAGCCAAGATGCCGGGGGTGGGGAAAAACTGTTTTTT.

The rearrangement uses TRBV19 and TRBJ1-5; TRBD1 aligns across 7 bases. V lost 6 bases to trimming and J lost 5 bases; unmatched junction nucleotides: 7. The CDR3 consists of 14 residues. Germline values: CDR1 LNHDA, CDR2 SQIVND (reference sequence). In nucleotides, the CDR3 is TGTGCCAGTAGCTCTCAGGGGGACTATCAGCCCCAGCATTTT. This translates into CASSSQGDYQPQHF.

This clone has just one count. This sequence joins TRBV10-3 and TRBJ2-1, with TRBD1 as a possible D gene (6 bases). The germline CDR1 and CDR2 sequences are ENHRY and SYGVKD. The CDR3 loop spans 14 amino acids. V shed 4 bases and J shed 8 bases, with 15 bases lying between them. Here the CDR3 reads CAISGTGSSHEQFF. The CDR3 bases are TGTGCCATCAGTGGAACAGGGTCATCCCATGAGCAGTTCTTC.

The rearrangement uses TRBV5-6 and TRBJ2-3; D perhaps matches TRBD2 (6 bases). Trimming pared 1 base from V and 2 bases from J, leaving 14 bases between. The CDR3 extends over 16 amino acids. Germline assignment: CDR1 SGHDT and CDR2 YYEEEE. CDR3 loop: CASSLSLRGFTDTQYF. DNA of the CDR3: TGTGCCAGCAGCTTGAGTCTGCGGGGATTCACAGATACGCAGTATTTT.